Given below is one TCR beta chain in context. RNA transcripts provided the source from which TCR beta CDR3 regions were amplified. First-round RT-PCR targeting the TCR CDR3 was performed with the HTBI primer set. TCRdb ran MiXCR on the multiplex PCR reads and lists one entry per CDR3 protein. The data hold 300,000 to 500,000 distinct CDR3 sequences, with about 15% observed a single time. This entry is derived from a study of T cells in Graves' hyperthyroidism and ophthalmopathy. Across the study: Blood from the periphery was taken at initial diagnosis, before any treatment.

V dropped 6 bases and J dropped 8; count of bases not matched to a gene: 15. The length of the CDR3 is 15 residues. The germline V gene encodes CDR1 MDHEN and CDR2 SYDVKM. Disease duration under 2 months; hyperthyroidism patients were aged 18 to 65. Exclusion followed for patients with uncontrolled infection, other autoimmune disease, pregnancy or lactation. The authors obtained PBMCs from 7.5 to 10 ml of fresh peripheral blood. V is TRBV28 and J is TRBJ1-2; 7 nucleotides agree with TRBD1. The clonotype originates from a woman aged 25 to 39 with Graves' hyperthyroidism. Sequencing was carried out using blood. CDR3 sequence: CASSSRTGGASGYTF. CDR3 bases: TGTGCCAGCAGCTCGAGGACAGGCGGCGCATCGGGCTACACCTTC.